The 3 T cell receptor beta chains in this list originate from one sample, sequenced in a study of OX40 agonist ivuxolimab in advanced cancers. Method: immunoSEQ multiplex PCR; TCRdb's copy keeps in-frame clones and lacks some. The sample lists 90,000 to 120,000 clones; approximately 90% were seen once. This specimen consisted of CD4+ or CD8+ T cells sorted from blood, obtained in a trial of the OX40 agonist ivuxolimab. All receptors derive from an adult with an advanced solid tumor such as melanoma, head and neck, liver or kidney cancer.

This clone was seen a handful of times. V usage is TRBV29-1 and J usage is TRBJ2-5; 9 bases are a match to TRBD1. This CDR3 has 12 residues. CDR1 is SQVTM, CDR2 ANQGSEA, per germline. Trimming took 8 bases from V and 5 from J; bases not matched to a gene: 6. The CDR3 region has the DNA TGCAGCATCAGGACAGGGGTCGAGACCCAGTACTTC. Its protein is CSIRTGVETQYF.

This rearrangement joins TRBV13 to TRBJ2-3; 7 bases fit TRBD1. This CDR3 is 14 amino acids long. The junction had 1 base not matched to a gene; V was cut back by 0 bases and J by 4 bases. Looked up from germline, CDR1 is PRHDT and CDR2 is FYEKMQ (reference sequence). As DNA, the CDR3 is TGTGCCAGCAGCTTAGGCCAGGGGGCAGATACGCAGTATTTT. As protein: CASSLGQGADTQYF. The complete variable domain, with remaining parts taken from reference TRBV13 and TRBJ2-3, reads AAGVIQSPRHLIKEKRETATLKCYPIPRHDTVYWYQQGPGQDPQFLISFYEKMQSDKGSIPDRFSAQQFSDYHSELNMSSLELGDSALYFCASSLGQGADTQYFGPGTRLTVL.

The CDR3 nucleotides are TGTGCCAGCAGCTTAGACAAGGGCGGATCCTACGAGCAGTACTTC. It specifies CASSLDKGGSYEQYF. This chain uses TRBV11-2 with TRBJ2-7; D is ambiguous. Trimming left V 0 bases short and J 1 base short, with 10 bases between. This CDR3 is built from 15 residues. From germline, CDR1 is SGHAT and CDR2 FQNNGV.